Below, 20 T cell receptor beta chains from the same sample are listed, as sequenced in a study of T cells in Graves' hyperthyroidism and ophthalmopathy. Amplification yielded TCR beta CDR3 regions, with RNA transcripts as the source. The HTBI primer set served for first-round RT-PCR of the TCR CDR3. TCRdb reprocessed the multiplex PCR reads via MiXCR and lists one record per CDR3 protein. The table shows 380,000 or so distinct CDR3 sequences, with approximately 12% occurring only once. Sequencing input: blood. The receptors shown here come from a man aged 30 to 45 with Graves' hyperthyroidism that later progressed to Graves' ophthalmopathy.

V is TRBV30 and J is TRBJ2-7; 15 nucleotides match TRBD2. The CDR3 consists of 13 residues. Losses at the gene ends were 3 bases for V and 6 bases for J; bases not matched to a gene: 0. Germline V gives CDR1 GTSNPN, CDR2 SVGIG (reference sequence). DNA for the CDR3: TGTGCCTGGAGGGGACTAGCGGGGGGCGAGCAGTACTTC. This codes for CAWRGLAGGEQYF.

This clonotype has more than one count but fewer than ten. As DNA, the CDR3 is TGTGCCTGGGGGGAAGGGGATACGCAGTATTTT. Translation gives CAWGEGDTQYF. The chain has TRBV30 and TRBJ2-3; D remains unclear. With 5 bases removed from V and 6 bases from J, the gap between germline ends came to 9 bases. This CDR3 has 11 residues. In germline, CDR1 is GTSNPN, CDR2 SVGIG (reference sequence).

V gene TRBV12-3 or TRBV12-4 combines with J gene TRBJ2-2; unclear D gene. V was cut by 5 bases and J by 3 bases, with 7 bases left in between. The CDR3 consists of 13 residues. This CDR3 reads CASSTGYTGELFF. The CDR3 DNA is TGTGCCAGCAGTACCGGGTACACCGGGGAGCTGTTTTTT.

Only a few counts were recorded for this clonotype. This could be a read error, since a much larger clone is one nucleotide away. The genes are TRBV9 and TRBJ1-2; maybe TRBD1 (5 bases). V was clipped by 4 bases and J by 6 bases, with 22 bases between them. CDR1 is SGDLS and CDR2 is YYNGEE in the germline V gene. The length of the CDR3 is 16 residues. The DNA for the CDR3 is TGTGCCAGCAGCTTAGCAGGGCAACTCCATATGAATGGCTACACCTTC. This sequence encodes CASSLAGQLHMNGYTF.

This clonotype was detected many times. The CDR3 here is CASSPGTGFNEQFF. DNA for the CDR3: TGTGCCAGCAGTCCCGGGACAGGGTTCAATGAGCAGTTCTTC. The chain employs TRBV28 and TRBJ2-1, with 9 positions matching TRBD1. CDR1 MDHEN and CDR2 SYDVKM come from the germline V gene. This CDR3 is 14 amino acids long. After removal of 5 bases from V and 6 bases from J, the junction contained 5 bases not matched to a gene.

This clonotype was counted between two and nine times. The gene calls are TRBV20-1 and TRBJ1-2, with 7 bases fitting TRBD1. In germline, CDR1 is DFQATT, CDR2 SNEGSKA (reference sequence). V trimming: 5 bases; J trimming: 14 bases; junction bases outside the gene matches: 2. CDR3 length equals 8 residues. The CDR3 loop reads CSAAGGTF. The CDR3 DNA reads as TGCAGTGCTGCAGGGGGGACCTTC.

In its sample, this clonotype was seen a few times. This rearrangement joins TRBV14 to TRBJ1-5; 12 nucleotides agree with TRBD1. The CDR3 extends over 21 amino acids. Germline V gene sequence: CDR1 SGHDN, CDR2 FVKESK. Germline trimming cut 1 base from V and 2 bases from J; bases unmatched to any gene: 15. CDR3 sequence reads: CASSQVTRGQGAPSGNQPQHF. DNA for the CDR3: TGTGCCAGCAGCCAAGTGACTCGGGGACAGGGGGCGCCGAGTGGCAATCAGCCCCAGCATTTT. Supplemented by reference TRBV14 and TRBJ1-5, the full variable domain reads EAGVTQFPSHSVIEKGQTVTLRCDPISGHDNLYWYRRVMGKEIKFLLHFVKESKQDESGMPNNRFLAERTGGTYSTLKVQPAELEDSGVYFCASSQVTRGQGAPSGNQPQHFGDGTRLSIL.

CDR3 DNA sequence: TGTGCCAGCAGCTTTTACCCGGACAGGGCCTACGAGCAGTACTTC. It codes for CASSFYPDRAYEQYF. The rearrangement joins TRBV13 to TRBJ2-7, with 8 bases fitting TRBD1. CDR1 and CDR2 from the germline V gene are PRHDT and FYEKMQ (reference sequence). CDR3 length: 15 amino acids. The J segment lost 2 bases and the V segment lost 3 bases, leaving 6 bases of the junction unmatched.

This clonotype appeared a few times. The chain employs TRBV20-1 and TRBJ2-1; TRBD2 aligns across 12 bases. The CDR3 spans 16 residues. Germline loops: CDR1 DFQATT, CDR2 SNEGSKA (reference sequence). V shed 3 bases and J 8 bases; nucleotides not matched to a gene: 11. In DNA form, the CDR3 reads TGCAGTGCTAGGCAGGCTCTAGCGGGGGGGCGAGATGAGCAGTTCTTC. Protein sequence: CSARQALAGGRDEQFF.

With regard to this clonotype: One base away lies a much larger clone, so this may be a sequencing read error. The V call is TRBV30, the J call TRBJ1-1; 7 bases agree with TRBD1. The germline V gene encodes CDR1 GTSNPN and CDR2 SVGIG (reference sequence). The junction had 16 bases not matched to a gene; V was cut back by 3 bases and J by 6 bases. This CDR3 has 16 amino acids. The CDR3 sequence: CAWRGQSGLTAAEAFF. The CDR3 region has the DNA TGTGCCTGGAGGGGACAGTCGGGCCTGACCGCAGCTGAAGCTTTCTTT.

This clonotype was counted at least ten times. The rearrangement joins TRBV7-9 to TRBJ2-7, with TRBD1 identical over 9 bases. Germline V CDR1 and CDR2: SEHNR, FQNEAQ (reference sequence). The V gene end was trimmed by 6 bases and the J gene end by 2 bases; junction bases not matched to a gene: 11. The CDR3 runs to 16 residues. The CDR3 DNA follows: TGTGCCAGCAGTTTTCGACCGGGACAGGGTACCTACGAGCAGTACTTC. It yields the protein CASSFRPGQGTYEQYF.

Ten or more counts support this clonotype. The chain has TRBV7-9 and TRBJ1-1, with 12 positions matching TRBD1. Germline CDR1 SEHNR, CDR2 FQNEAQ (reference sequence). The V gene end was trimmed by 5 bases and the J gene end by 3 bases; junction bases not matched to a gene: 4. The CDR3 length is 15 residues. Written as DNA, the CDR3 is TGTGCCAGCAGCCCGGGACAGGGGGCACACACTGAAGCTTTCTTT. This codes for CASSPGQGAHTEAFF. Combining the CDR3 with reference TRBV7-9 and TRBJ1-1 gives the whole variable domain DTGVSQNPRHKITKRGQNVTFRCDPISEHNRLYWYRQTLGQGPEFLTYFQNEAQLEKSRLLSDRFSAERPKGSFSTLEIQRTEQGDSAMYLCASSPGQGAHTEAFFGQGTRLTVV.

This clonotype appeared many times. The V and J genes are TRBV7-9 and TRBJ2-7; no clear D. Trimming took 0 bases from V and 2 from J, leaving 8 bases between them. Per germline, CDR1 SEHNR and CDR2 FQNEAQ (reference sequence). The CDR3 length is 14 residues. Here the CDR3 DNA reads TGTGCCAGCAGCTTAGCCCTGAAGACCTACGAGCAGTACTTC. Protein sequence: CASSLALKTYEQYF.

With regard to this clonotype: With a much larger clone just one base away, this may be a read error. V and J are TRBV24-1 and TRBJ1-2, with a tentative D call TRBD1 (5 bases). Germline V lookup: CDR1 KGHDR, CDR2 SFDVKD. V was shortened by 9 bases and J by 3 bases, with 19 bases between the two germline ends. CDR3 length: 15 residues. The CDR3 DNA follows: TGTGCCACCCAGGACACGGAATTACCTGACTATGGCTACACCTTC. Translation gives CATQDTELPDYGYTF.

The genes are TRBV20-1 and TRBJ1-5; D ambiguous. Germline assignment: CDR1 DFQATT and CDR2 SNEGSKA (reference sequence). The V end lost 6 bases, the J end lost 3 bases, and 15 bases lay between the germline ends. The length of the CDR3 is 14 residues. The chain's CDR3 is CSAYLGEHNQPQHF. CDR3 bases: TGCAGTGCCTACCTCGGGGAGCACAATCAGCCCCAGCATTTT.

The chain joins TRBV12-5 to TRBJ1-4, with a possible D match to TRBD1 (5 bases). Deletions cut 5 bases from V and 5 bases from J, with 12 bases between. Germline-derived CDR1 and CDR2 are LGHNT and FRNRAP. The CDR3 runs to 14 residues. As DNA, the CDR3 is TGTGCTAGTGGTCCCTCTGGGGGGAATGAAAAACTGTTTTTT. Translated: CASGPSGGNEKLFF.

This clonotype appeared a few times. The chain combines TRBV7-2 with TRBJ2-3; TRBD2 agrees at 10 bases. Germline CDR1 and CDR2: SGHTA and FQGNSA. The CDR3 totals 17 residues. The ends lost 5 bases at V and 1 base at J; junction bases unmatched: 9. Here the CDR3 DNA reads TGTGCCAGCAGCCCGATATATAGCGGGGGGCGCACAGATACGCAGTATTTT. Its translation: CASSPIYSGGRTDTQYF.

This clonotype was recorded at least ten times. This chain joins TRBV7-8 and TRBJ1-3, with 10 bases fitting TRBD1. CDR1 and CDR2 from the germline V gene are SGHVS and FQNEAQ. The CDR3 extends over 15 amino acids. J was trimmed by 1 base and V by 3 bases; bases with no gene match: 0. This CDR3 reads CASSLGQGSGNTIYF. The CDR3 region has the DNA TGTGCCAGCAGCTTGGGACAGGGGTCTGGAAACACCATATATTTT.

The chain joins TRBV12-5 to TRBJ1-3, with D possibly being TRBD1 (5 bases). The CDR3 covers 15 residues. Trimming stripped 6 bases from V and 0 bases from J, with 12 bases between. CDR1 and CDR2 from the germline V gene are LGHNT and FRNRAP. The CDR3 spells CASGMRTLSGNTIYF. CDR3 in DNA: TGTGCTAGTGGGATGCGGACACTCTCTGGAAACACCATATATTTT.

Points on this clonotype: A much more abundant neighbour one base away suggests this may be a read error. The rearrangement uses TRBV6-2 or TRBV6-3 and TRBJ1-3; TRBD1 aligns across 8 bases. The CDR3 length is 16 residues. Germline lookup yields CDR1 MNHEY and CDR2 SVGEGT. With 6 bases clipped from V and 0 bases from J, the junction kept 7 bases outside the gene matches. CDR3 sequence reads: CASRKQGVVSGNTIYF. CDR3 DNA: TGTGCCAGCAGAAAACAGGGGGTGGTCTCTGGAAACACCATATATTTT.